A selection of T cell receptor beta chains follows, all from one sample in a study of blood T cell repertoires in COVID-19. Data came from immunoSEQ multiplex PCR; TCRdb stores just in-frame clones and leaves some out. The table has over 200,000 clones, 90% to 95% seen once. The source material was peripheral blood. Every receptor here comes from a man aged 55-75 years with COVID-19, enrolled during active disease. Each CDR3 is given with its conserved first and last residue. A D gene is named only where the DNA matches it firmly. Not every row has a clone size; where given, it reads once, few, many or a size class.

CDR3aa: CASSLVGQGASSGELFF; CDR3nt: TGTGCCAGCAGCTTAGTGGGACAGGGGGCTTCGAGCGGGGAGCTGTTTTTT; j_gene: TRBJ2-2; abundance: NA; d_gene: TRBD1; v_gene: TRBV7-2
CDR3aa: CASSQPDRSNQPQHF; CDR3nt: TGTGCCAGCAGCCAACCGGACAGATCAAATCAGCCCCAGCATTTT; j_gene: TRBJ1-5; abundance: NA; d_gene: NA; v_gene: TRBV4-2
CDR3aa: CASSFSRSGSVADTQYF; CDR3nt: TGTGCCAGCAGTTTCAGTCGTAGCGGGAGTGTCGCAGATACGCAGTATTTT; j_gene: TRBJ2-3; abundance: NA; d_gene: TRBD2; v_gene: TRBV28
CDR3aa: CASSLRSSGGIYNEQFF; CDR3nt: TGTGCCAGCAGCTTAAGGTCTAGCGGGGGGATCTACAATGAGCAGTTCTTC; j_gene: TRBJ2-1; abundance: NA; d_gene: TRBD2; v_gene: TRBV7-2
CDR3aa: CASSLGSGTGRYEQYF; CDR3nt: TGTGCCAGCAGCTTAGGTTCGGGGACAGGGAGGTACGAGCAGTACTTC; j_gene: TRBJ2-7; abundance: NA; d_gene: TRBD1; v_gene: TRBV7-2
CDR3aa: CASSYGLAGNEQFF; CDR3nt: TGTGCCAGCAGTTACGGACTAGCGGGCAATGAGCAGTTCTTC; j_gene: TRBJ2-1; abundance: NA; d_gene: TRBD2; v_gene: TRBV6-5
CDR3aa: CASSLQGPAGNEKLFF; CDR3nt: TGTGCCAGCTCCTTACAGGGGCCCGCCGGGAATGAAAAACTGTTTTTT; j_gene: TRBJ1-4; abundance: NA; d_gene: TRBD1; v_gene: TRBV18
CDR3aa: CASSQDVQGLKQGYTF; CDR3nt: TGCGCCAGCAGCCAAGATGTGCAGGGCCTTAAGCAGGGCTACACCTTC; j_gene: TRBJ1-2; abundance: NA; d_gene: NA; v_gene: TRBV4-1
CDR3aa: CASSPGVSGNTIYF; CDR3nt: TGTGCCAGTAGCCCAGGGGTCTCTGGAAACACCATATATTTT; j_gene: TRBJ1-3; abundance: NA; d_gene: NA; v_gene: TRBV19
CDR3aa: CASSHRESYNEQFF; CDR3nt: TGTGCCAGCAGCCACCGGGAGTCCTACAATGAGCAGTTCTTC; j_gene: TRBJ2-1; abundance: NA; d_gene: NA; v_gene: TRBV14
CDR3aa: CASSFAGANTGELFF; CDR3nt: TGTGCCAGCAGTTTTGCAGGGGCTAACACCGGGGAGCTGTTTTTT; j_gene: TRBJ2-2; abundance: NA; d_gene: NA; v_gene: TRBV28
CDR3aa: CASSLDGLRPYNEQFF; CDR3nt: TGTGCCAGCAGCTTAGATGGTCTGCGCCCCTACAATGAGCAGTTCTTC; j_gene: TRBJ2-1; abundance: NA; d_gene: NA; v_gene: TRBV11-2
CDR3aa: CASSESGSPLHF; CDR3nt: TGTGCCAGCAGTGAATCGGGATCACCCCTCCACTTT; j_gene: TRBJ1-6; abundance: NA; d_gene: NA; v_gene: TRBV2
CDR3aa: CATSREGGSYNEQFF; CDR3nt: TGTGCCACCAGCAGAGAGGGGGGCTCCTACAATGAGCAGTTCTTC; j_gene: TRBJ2-1; abundance: NA; d_gene: NA; v_gene: TRBV15
CDR3aa: CASRRSGAWEQYF; CDR3nt: TGTGCCAGCAGGCGGTCGGGAGCGTGGGAGCAGTACTTC; j_gene: TRBJ2-7; abundance: NA; d_gene: NA; v_gene: TRBV28
CDR3aa: CASRTSGYNEQFF; CDR3nt: TGTGCCAGCAGAACTAGCGGATACAATGAGCAGTTCTTC; j_gene: TRBJ2-1; abundance: NA; d_gene: TRBD2; v_gene: TRBV2
CDR3aa: CAWGRTGQVYQPQHF; CDR3nt: TGTGCCTGGGGGAGGACAGGCCAAGTTTATCAGCCCCAGCATTTT; j_gene: TRBJ1-5; abundance: NA; d_gene: TRBD1; v_gene: TRBV30
CDR3aa: CASSFRGRANEKLFF; CDR3nt: TGTGCCAGCAGCTTCAGGGGGCGGGCTAATGAAAAACTGTTTTTT; j_gene: TRBJ1-4; abundance: NA; d_gene: TRBD1; v_gene: TRBV11-2
CDR3aa: CASSISGLSGADTQYF; CDR3nt: TGTGCCAGTAGTATCTCTGGACTCTCCGGTGCAGATACGCAGTATTTT; j_gene: TRBJ2-3; abundance: NA; d_gene: NA; v_gene: TRBV19
CDR3aa: CASSLTGTGSYNEQFF; CDR3nt: TGTGCCAGCAGTCTAACGGGGACAGGGTCCTACAATGAGCAGTTCTTC; j_gene: TRBJ2-1; abundance: NA; d_gene: TRBD1; v_gene: TRBV2
CDR3aa: CASGLVGGARTEAFF; CDR3nt: TGTGCTAGTGGTTTGGTAGGGGGGGCGCGAACTGAAGCTTTCTTT; j_gene: TRBJ1-1; abundance: NA; d_gene: NA; v_gene: TRBV12-5
CDR3aa: CASSQGLEVGELFF; CDR3nt: TGCGCCAGCAGCCAGGGACTAGAGGTCGGGGAGCTGTTTTTT; j_gene: TRBJ2-2; abundance: NA; d_gene: TRBD2; v_gene: TRBV5-1
CDR3aa: CASSLRGGITEAFF; CDR3nt: TGTGCCAGCAGTTTAAGGGGGGGAATCACTGAAGCTTTCTTT; j_gene: TRBJ1-1; abundance: NA; d_gene: NA; v_gene: TRBV28
CDR3aa: CASSESIQTGSYRYTF; CDR3nt: TGCGCCAGCAGTGAGTCGATCCAGACAGGGTCATATCGCTACACCTTC; j_gene: TRBJ1-2; abundance: NA; d_gene: TRBD1; v_gene: TRBV10-2
CDR3aa: CASSAGPRTGPNSPLHF; CDR3nt: TGTGCCAGCAGCGCGGGGCCTAGGACAGGGCCCAATTCACCCCTCCACTTT; j_gene: TRBJ1-6; abundance: NA; d_gene: TRBD1; v_gene: TRBV5-5
CDR3aa: CASSLDFDRDTDTQYF; CDR3nt: TGCGCCAGCAGCCTAGACTTCGACAGGGACACAGATACGCAGTATTTT; j_gene: TRBJ2-3; abundance: NA; d_gene: TRBD1; v_gene: TRBV5-1
CDR3aa: CAISDALGGKEGNSPLHF; CDR3nt: TGTGCCATCAGTGACGCCCTAGGAGGAAAGGAGGGGAATTCACCCCTCCACTTT; j_gene: TRBJ1-6; abundance: once; d_gene: NA; v_gene: TRBV10-3
CDR3aa: CATRGQPSSYNEQFF; CDR3nt: TGTGCCACCAGAGGACAGCCGAGCTCCTACAATGAGCAGTTCTTC; j_gene: TRBJ2-1; abundance: NA; d_gene: NA; v_gene: TRBV24-1
CDR3aa: CASSLEMREAFF; CDR3nt: TGTGCCAGCAGCTTAGAGATGCGTGAAGCTTTCTTT; j_gene: TRBJ1-1; abundance: NA; d_gene: NA; v_gene: TRBV7-9
CDR3aa: CASSAASDRRNGYTF; CDR3nt: TGTGCCAGCAGTGCTGCGTCGGACAGACGTAATGGCTACACCTTC; j_gene: TRBJ1-2; abundance: NA; d_gene: NA; v_gene: TRBV27
CDR3aa: CATSRDSSGPYEQYF; CDR3nt: TGTGCCACCAGCAGAGATAGTAGCGGACCCTACGAGCAGTACTTC; j_gene: TRBJ2-7; abundance: NA; d_gene: NA; v_gene: TRBV15
CDR3aa: CASSGGLAGKETQYF; CDR3nt: TGTGCCAGCAGCGGAGGACTAGCGGGAAAAGAGACCCAGTACTTC; j_gene: TRBJ2-5; abundance: once; d_gene: TRBD2; v_gene: TRBV7-2
CDR3aa: CASSLDRANSPLHF; CDR3nt: TGTGCCTCCAGCTTAGACAGAGCTAATTCACCCCTCCACTTT; j_gene: TRBJ1-6; abundance: few; d_gene: NA; v_gene: TRBV30
CDR3aa: CASSDGRGNYGYTF; CDR3nt: TGTGCCAGCAGTGACGGCAGGGGGAACTATGGCTACACCTTC; j_gene: TRBJ1-2; abundance: once; d_gene: TRBD1; v_gene: TRBV6-1
CDR3aa: CASSLKGAQGYTF; CDR3nt: TGTGCCAGCAGTTTAAAGGGGGCGCAGGGCTACACCTTC; j_gene: TRBJ1-2; abundance: NA; d_gene: TRBD1; v_gene: TRBV12-3/TRBV12-4
CDR3aa: CASSDRVREKLFF; CDR3nt: TGTGCCAGCAGTGACAGGGTTCGTGAAAAACTGTTTTTT; j_gene: TRBJ1-4; abundance: NA; d_gene: NA; v_gene: TRBV2
CDR3aa: CASSLRTGGGSYGYTF; CDR3nt: TGTGCCAGCAGCTTGAGGACAGGGGGTGGGAGCTATGGCTACACCTTC; j_gene: TRBJ1-2; abundance: NA; d_gene: TRBD1; v_gene: TRBV7-8
CDR3aa: CASSLAWAGAGRNSPLHF; CDR3nt: TGTGCCAGCAGCTTAGCGTGGGCTGGTGCAGGGCGTAATTCACCCCTCCACTTT; j_gene: TRBJ1-6; abundance: NA; d_gene: NA; v_gene: TRBV7-9
CDR3aa: CASSLSPSGRAEQFF; CDR3nt: TGTGCCAGCAGCTTAAGTCCTAGCGGGAGGGCTGAGCAGTTCTTC; j_gene: TRBJ2-1; abundance: NA; d_gene: TRBD2; v_gene: TRBV7-3